This record covers a single T cell receptor beta chain. The target antigen is unknown. Deletions cut 6 bases from V and 5 bases from J, with 13 bases between. Per the germline V gene, CDR1 is SNHLY and CDR2 is FYNNEI. The CDR3 covers 14 residues. The entry originates in a study of shared clonotypes between healthy human individuals. General observations from the study: Donors were few, which limited the genetic and exposure-history diversity represented. Several donors showed sharing of around 5.3% of naive CD4 clonotypes.

From CD4+ cells came CD45RA+ naive and CD45RA-negative memory subsets. Assay execution proceeded at the deep level. Using immunoSEQ multiplex PCR, the repertoire was profiled, and TCRdb retains in-frame clones only, with some absent. Of about 1.5 million clones listed, 98% were seen once; the top ten hold approximately 0.45%. This clonotype was sampled from a man aged 25-45 years in good health. Sequenced sample: naive CD4+ T cells sorted from blood. Indicated subset: CD45RA+ positively selected. The gene calls are TRBV2 and TRBJ1-4; D perhaps matches TRBD1 (5 bases). The CDR3 nucleotides are TGTGCCAGCAGCGGGGGATCGTTCAATGAAAAACTGTTTTTT. It is translated as CASSGGSFNEKLFF. Combining the CDR3 with reference TRBV2 and TRBJ1-4 gives the whole variable domain EPEVTQTPSHQVTQMGQEVILRCVPISNHLYFYWYRQILGQKVEFLVSFYNNEISEKSEIFDDQFSVERPDGSNFTLKIRSTKLEDSAMYFCASSGGSFNEKLFFGSGTQLSVL.